The clone carrying this TCR beta chain was observed a few times. Antigen specificity is unknown. This entry is derived from a study of CD8 T cells in ankylosing spondylitis. TCRdb re-called the 5' RACE reads through MiXCR, storing one row per CDR3 protein. The sample lists 700,000 to 1,000,000 distinct CDR3 sequences, 10% to 15% occurring once. The CDR3 totals 15 residues. CDR1 LNHNV and CDR2 YYDKDF come from the germline V gene (reference sequence). Trimming removed 1 base at V and 3 bases at J, with 13 bases between. Findings and limits, study-wide: The authors reported significant enrichment of disease-linked clones in matched ankylosing spondylitis synovial fluid. Past research had described some motif variants in reactive arthritis synovial fluid and blood. A TCR beta motif of roughly 8 highly homologous variants appeared characteristic of ankylosing spondylitis blood.

Sequencing was done on a sample of blood, either unsorted or a sorted T cell fraction (not recorded which). The clonotype originates from a male donor with ankylosing spondylitis. The chain joins TRBV15 to TRBJ2-7; D may be TRBD2 (5 bases). Here the CDR3 reads CATSRGPGVDYEQYF. Written as DNA, the CDR3 is TGTGCCACCAGCAGAGGCCCCGGGGTCGACTACGAGCAGTACTTC.